These 24 T cell receptor beta chains originate from one sample sequenced in a study of identical twins. TCRdb analysed the 5' RACE reads with MiXCR anew, one entry per CDR3 protein. This sample carries about 720,000 distinct CDR3 sequences, around 8.6% of them seen once, and the ten largest clones take 0.98%. These data were also filed under a second study, of yellow fever vaccine responses in identical twins.

Material for sequencing was PBMCs. The receptors originated from a young woman in good health.

This clonotype has more than one count but fewer than ten. The chain employs TRBV4-3 and TRBJ2-2; D might be TRBD2 (5 bases). The CDR3 loop spans 13 amino acids. V lost 4 bases and J lost 8, with 11 bases in between. Germline loops: CDR1 LGHNA, CDR2 YSLEER. The CDR3: CASSLSGAGELFF. The CDR3 DNA reads TGCGCCAGCAGCCTAAGCGGAGCGGGGGAGCTGTTTTTT.

The rearrangement joins TRBV28 to TRBJ2-1; 11 bases fit TRBD2. In germline, CDR1 is MDHEN, CDR2 SYDVKM. This CDR3 contains 17 residues. With V trimmed by 9 bases and J by 7 bases, 17 bases remained unmatched. The CDR3 DNA follows: TGTGCCAGTATGGGGCTAGCGGGAGGCCCGGGGTATAATGAGCAGTTCTTC. Its protein product is CASMGLAGGPGYNEQFF.

The sample holds many counts of this clonotype. For the CDR3, the DNA is TGCAGTGCCCCCCTTGGACTAGACTCCTACGAGCAGTACTTC. Translated, it gives CSAPLGLDSYEQYF. The chain uses TRBV20-1 and TRBJ2-7; 7 bases fit TRBD2. Looked up from germline, CDR1 is DFQATT and CDR2 is SNEGSKA (reference sequence). CDR3 length: 14 amino acids. With V trimmed by 6 bases and J by 0 bases, 8 bases remained unmatched.

This chain links TRBV12-3 or TRBV12-4 with TRBJ2-2; either TRBD1 or TRBD2 may supply D (7 bases each). CDR3 length equals 16 residues. V shed 2 bases and J shed 5 bases, with 15 bases lying between them. The CDR3 DNA sequence: TGTGCCAGCAGTTTACGGCAGGGGGGGGGTACCGGGGAGCTGTTTTTT. This sequence encodes CASSLRQGGGTGELFF.

At least ten counts were recorded for this clonotype. V and J are TRBV5-5 and TRBJ1-1; D call uncertain. The V gene lost 7 bases and the J gene lost 1 base, with 8 bases spanning the gap. The CDR3 runs 12 residues. Germline V gene data show CDR1 as SGHKS and CDR2 as YYEKEE (reference sequence). The CDR3 nucleotides are TGTGCCAGCCGCCTGTGGAACACTGAAGCTTTCTTT. Encoded protein: CASRLWNTEAFF.

This clonotype was counted between two and nine times. This sequence joins TRBV27 and TRBJ2-7, with 7 bases that match TRBD2. The J segment lost 3 bases and the V segment lost 2 bases, leaving 7 bases of the junction unmatched. CDR1 and CDR2 (germline): MNHEY, SMNVEV (reference sequence). The CDR3 has 15 amino acids. CDR3 loop: CASSLRASGLYEQYF. The CDR3 DNA follows: TGTGCCAGCAGTTTAAGGGCTAGCGGTCTCTACGAGCAGTACTTC.

This clonotype was counted only a few times. The rearrangement uses TRBV20-1 and TRBJ2-1; 9 bases are a match to TRBD1. V was clipped by 5 bases and J by 4 bases; unmatched bases: 12. Germline loops: CDR1 DFQATT, CDR2 SNEGSKA (reference sequence). This CDR3 is 16 amino acids long. CDR3 DNA: TGCAGTGCTTCAACTTCCCGGGACAGGGCATACAATGAGCAGTTCTTC. Translating gives CSASTSRDRAYNEQFF.

This clonotype occurred a few times. V gene TRBV12-3 or TRBV12-4 combines with J gene TRBJ2-7; maybe TRBD1 (6 bases). V dropped 4 bases and J dropped 3 bases, with 16 bases sitting between them. CDR3 length: 15 residues. CDR3: CASSSTDRNLYEQYF. The DNA of the CDR3 is TGTGCCAGCAGTTCAACCGACAGGAATCTCTACGAGCAGTACTTC.

This chain joins TRBV5-6 and TRBJ2-5, with TRBD2 matching over 8 bases. Germline values: CDR1 SGHDT, CDR2 YYEEEE. The V gene end was trimmed by 1 base and the J gene end by 2 bases; junction bases not matched to a gene: 4. The CDR3 runs to 15 residues. The CDR3 spells CASSLISGAQETQYF. In DNA form, the CDR3 reads TGTGCCAGCAGCTTGATTAGCGGGGCTCAAGAGACCCAGTACTTC.

This clonotype was seen repeatedly, ten times or more. The germline gene is not matched at one end of the junction; a read error may be the cause. This chain links TRBV5-1 with TRBJ2-1; no clear D gene. Germline V gene lookup returns CDR1 SGHRS and CDR2 YFSETQ. This CDR3 spans 12 amino acids. CDR3 nucleotides: TGTGCCAGCAGTTTAGTGGGCGGTGAGCAGTTCTTC. It translates to CASSLVGGEQFF.

This chain joins TRBV6-5 and TRBJ2-1; 7 positions agree with TRBD2. With 4 bases clipped from V and 8 bases from J, the junction kept 17 bases outside the gene matches. Germline assignment: CDR1 MNHEY and CDR2 SVGAGI. The CDR3 is 17 residues long. CDR3: CASSFIPRDYLIHEQFF. The CDR3 DNA is TGTGCCAGCAGTTTCATCCCTCGGGACTATCTTATCCATGAGCAGTTCTTC.

This clonotype occurred many times. The rearrangement links TRBV25-1 to TRBJ2-5; D might be TRBD2 (6 bases). Deletions cut 7 bases from V and 5 bases from J, with 17 bases between. The CDR3 loop spans 14 amino acids. Germline loops: CDR1 MGHDK, CDR2 SYGVNS. The CDR3 DNA sequence: TGTGCCAGCACCGCATACGGGGGTTTGGAGACCCAGTACTTC. It is translated as CASTAYGGLETQYF.

This chain links TRBV20-1 with TRBJ2-1; D may correspond to TRBD1 or TRBD2 (5 bases each). Germline-derived CDR1 and CDR2 are DFQATT and SNEGSKA (reference sequence). Trimming left V 3 bases short and J 7 bases short, with 19 bases between. This CDR3 is 15 amino acids long. This chain's CDR3 is CSARSLEGWQNEQFF. The CDR3, as DNA: TGCAGTGCTAGGTCCTTAGAGGGGTGGCAGAATGAGCAGTTCTTC.

This clonotype was found a few times. J is TRBJ2-7 and V is TRBV7-9; D call uncertain. The V and J ends lost 8 bases and 1 base respectively, with 21 bases between them. The germline V gene has CDR1 SEHNR and CDR2 FQNEAQ (reference sequence). This CDR3 is built from 16 residues. The CDR3 nucleotides are TGTGCCAGCGCCCCCCCGTTTGGTTTGTCGTCCTACGAGCAGTACTTC. It translates to CASAPPFGLSSYEQYF.

The CDR3 here is CASSPGQTGANVLTF. The CDR3 bases are TGTGCCAGCAGCCCCGGACAGACTGGGGCCAACGTCCTGACTTTC. The genes are TRBV11-2 and TRBJ2-6, with TRBD1 as a possible D gene (6 bases). The CDR3 contains 15 residues. Trimming took 5 bases from V and 2 from J, leaving 10 bases between them. Germline CDR1 reads SGHAT; CDR2 reads FQNNGV.

This clonotype was observed many times. This chain uses TRBV4-1 with TRBJ2-3, with D maybe TRBD2 (6 bases). Trimming removed 1 base from V and 1 base from J, with 12 bases in between. Germline values: CDR1 MGHRA, CDR2 YSYEKL. The CDR3 covers 16 residues. The CDR3 sequence: CASSQGGLGRTDTQYF. CDR3 in DNA: TGCGCCAGCAGCCAAGGGGGACTGGGGCGCACAGATACGCAGTATTTT.

In this sample, this clonotype turned up a few times. The gene calls are TRBV6-1 and TRBJ1-2; perhaps TRBD1 as D (5 bases). V dropped 1 base and J dropped 8 bases, with 11 bases sitting between them. CDR3 length equals 13 residues. CDR1 is MNHNS and CDR2 is SASEGT in the germline V gene. The CDR3 spells CASSEVRAGGYTF. As DNA, the CDR3 is TGTGCCAGCAGTGAAGTCAGGGCTGGCGGCTACACCTTC.

This clonotype was counted between two and nine times. The chain carries TRBV19 and TRBJ1-1; 8 nucleotides align to TRBD1. V dropped 5 bases and J dropped 9; count of bases not matched to a gene: 8. The CDR3 contains 13 residues. From germline, CDR1 is LNHDA and CDR2 SQIVND (reference sequence). The CDR3 reads CASSFGTGRQAFF. The CDR3 region has the DNA TGTGCCAGTAGTTTCGGGACAGGACGCCAAGCTTTCTTT.

This clonotype has only a few counts. This chain uses TRBV27 with TRBJ2-7; D is unclear. There are 14 residues in the CDR3. Germline V lookup: CDR1 MNHEY, CDR2 SMNVEV (reference sequence). Trimming left V 1 base short and J 0 bases short, with 7 bases between. CDR3 sequence reads: CASSLLESSYEQYF. The CDR3 DNA is TGTGCCAGCAGTTTATTGGAGAGCTCCTACGAGCAGTACTTC.

This clonotype was counted between two and nine times. The chain uses TRBV7-2 and TRBJ1-6; 7 nucleotides match TRBD1. The CDR3 length is 14 residues. Germline V gene sequence: CDR1 SGHTA, CDR2 FQGNSA. V lost 5 bases, J lost 9 bases, and 7 bases stayed unmatched. Here the CDR3 reads CASSLTGLGSPLHF. DNA for the CDR3: TGTGCCAGCAGCCTGACAGGGTTGGGTTCACCCCTCCACTTT.

This clonotype was seen only a few times. This sequence joins TRBV6-2 or TRBV6-3 and TRBJ2-1; D possibly corresponds to TRBD2 (6 bases). The CDR3 loop spans 13 amino acids. Germline V gives CDR1 MNHEY, CDR2 SVGEGT. Trimming pared 7 bases from V and 15 bases from J, leaving 22 bases between. CDR3 DNA sequence: TGTGCCAGCACCCCTTCGGGACTTCCTAATAGGTTCTTC. Translated: CASTPSGLPNRFF.

This chain connects TRBV5-1 to TRBJ2-1; TRBD2 agrees at 9 bases. The CDR3 is 15 amino acids. J was trimmed by 6 bases and V by 5 bases; bases with no gene match: 9. Germline lookup yields CDR1 SGHRS and CDR2 YFSETQ. CDR3 sequence: CASRQGAGGGNEQFF. The CDR3 DNA follows: TGCGCCAGCAGACAGGGAGCGGGAGGTGGCAATGAGCAGTTCTTC.

At least ten counts were recorded for this clonotype. The chain employs TRBV15 and TRBJ2-7; 9 nucleotides agree with TRBD2. Germline loops: CDR1 LNHNV, CDR2 YYDKDF (reference sequence). This CDR3 has 17 residues. V shed 6 bases and J 2 bases; nucleotides not matched to a gene: 14. The CDR3 DNA reads as TGTGCCACCAGTCCGAGCAGAAAGCGGGGGGTCCCCTACGAGCAGTACTTC. Its translation: CATSPSRKRGVPYEQYF.

This clonotype was seen more than once but under ten times. This chain uses TRBV5-1 with TRBJ1-1; D is unclear. V gave up 3 bases and J gave up 0 bases, with 9 bases separating them. The CDR3 has 14 amino acids. Germline lookup yields CDR1 SGHRS and CDR2 YFSETQ. Here the CDR3 DNA reads TGCGCCAGCAGCTCTCAGACTATGAACACTGAAGCTTTCTTT. Protein product: CASSSQTMNTEAFF. Based on the CDR3 plus reference TRBV5-1 and TRBJ1-1, the full variable domain is KAGVTQTPRYLIKTRGQQVTLSCSPISGHRSVSWYQQTPGQGLQFLFEYFSETQRNKGNFPGRFSGRQFSNSRSEMNVSTLELGDSALYLCASSSQTMNTEAFFGQGTRLTVV.